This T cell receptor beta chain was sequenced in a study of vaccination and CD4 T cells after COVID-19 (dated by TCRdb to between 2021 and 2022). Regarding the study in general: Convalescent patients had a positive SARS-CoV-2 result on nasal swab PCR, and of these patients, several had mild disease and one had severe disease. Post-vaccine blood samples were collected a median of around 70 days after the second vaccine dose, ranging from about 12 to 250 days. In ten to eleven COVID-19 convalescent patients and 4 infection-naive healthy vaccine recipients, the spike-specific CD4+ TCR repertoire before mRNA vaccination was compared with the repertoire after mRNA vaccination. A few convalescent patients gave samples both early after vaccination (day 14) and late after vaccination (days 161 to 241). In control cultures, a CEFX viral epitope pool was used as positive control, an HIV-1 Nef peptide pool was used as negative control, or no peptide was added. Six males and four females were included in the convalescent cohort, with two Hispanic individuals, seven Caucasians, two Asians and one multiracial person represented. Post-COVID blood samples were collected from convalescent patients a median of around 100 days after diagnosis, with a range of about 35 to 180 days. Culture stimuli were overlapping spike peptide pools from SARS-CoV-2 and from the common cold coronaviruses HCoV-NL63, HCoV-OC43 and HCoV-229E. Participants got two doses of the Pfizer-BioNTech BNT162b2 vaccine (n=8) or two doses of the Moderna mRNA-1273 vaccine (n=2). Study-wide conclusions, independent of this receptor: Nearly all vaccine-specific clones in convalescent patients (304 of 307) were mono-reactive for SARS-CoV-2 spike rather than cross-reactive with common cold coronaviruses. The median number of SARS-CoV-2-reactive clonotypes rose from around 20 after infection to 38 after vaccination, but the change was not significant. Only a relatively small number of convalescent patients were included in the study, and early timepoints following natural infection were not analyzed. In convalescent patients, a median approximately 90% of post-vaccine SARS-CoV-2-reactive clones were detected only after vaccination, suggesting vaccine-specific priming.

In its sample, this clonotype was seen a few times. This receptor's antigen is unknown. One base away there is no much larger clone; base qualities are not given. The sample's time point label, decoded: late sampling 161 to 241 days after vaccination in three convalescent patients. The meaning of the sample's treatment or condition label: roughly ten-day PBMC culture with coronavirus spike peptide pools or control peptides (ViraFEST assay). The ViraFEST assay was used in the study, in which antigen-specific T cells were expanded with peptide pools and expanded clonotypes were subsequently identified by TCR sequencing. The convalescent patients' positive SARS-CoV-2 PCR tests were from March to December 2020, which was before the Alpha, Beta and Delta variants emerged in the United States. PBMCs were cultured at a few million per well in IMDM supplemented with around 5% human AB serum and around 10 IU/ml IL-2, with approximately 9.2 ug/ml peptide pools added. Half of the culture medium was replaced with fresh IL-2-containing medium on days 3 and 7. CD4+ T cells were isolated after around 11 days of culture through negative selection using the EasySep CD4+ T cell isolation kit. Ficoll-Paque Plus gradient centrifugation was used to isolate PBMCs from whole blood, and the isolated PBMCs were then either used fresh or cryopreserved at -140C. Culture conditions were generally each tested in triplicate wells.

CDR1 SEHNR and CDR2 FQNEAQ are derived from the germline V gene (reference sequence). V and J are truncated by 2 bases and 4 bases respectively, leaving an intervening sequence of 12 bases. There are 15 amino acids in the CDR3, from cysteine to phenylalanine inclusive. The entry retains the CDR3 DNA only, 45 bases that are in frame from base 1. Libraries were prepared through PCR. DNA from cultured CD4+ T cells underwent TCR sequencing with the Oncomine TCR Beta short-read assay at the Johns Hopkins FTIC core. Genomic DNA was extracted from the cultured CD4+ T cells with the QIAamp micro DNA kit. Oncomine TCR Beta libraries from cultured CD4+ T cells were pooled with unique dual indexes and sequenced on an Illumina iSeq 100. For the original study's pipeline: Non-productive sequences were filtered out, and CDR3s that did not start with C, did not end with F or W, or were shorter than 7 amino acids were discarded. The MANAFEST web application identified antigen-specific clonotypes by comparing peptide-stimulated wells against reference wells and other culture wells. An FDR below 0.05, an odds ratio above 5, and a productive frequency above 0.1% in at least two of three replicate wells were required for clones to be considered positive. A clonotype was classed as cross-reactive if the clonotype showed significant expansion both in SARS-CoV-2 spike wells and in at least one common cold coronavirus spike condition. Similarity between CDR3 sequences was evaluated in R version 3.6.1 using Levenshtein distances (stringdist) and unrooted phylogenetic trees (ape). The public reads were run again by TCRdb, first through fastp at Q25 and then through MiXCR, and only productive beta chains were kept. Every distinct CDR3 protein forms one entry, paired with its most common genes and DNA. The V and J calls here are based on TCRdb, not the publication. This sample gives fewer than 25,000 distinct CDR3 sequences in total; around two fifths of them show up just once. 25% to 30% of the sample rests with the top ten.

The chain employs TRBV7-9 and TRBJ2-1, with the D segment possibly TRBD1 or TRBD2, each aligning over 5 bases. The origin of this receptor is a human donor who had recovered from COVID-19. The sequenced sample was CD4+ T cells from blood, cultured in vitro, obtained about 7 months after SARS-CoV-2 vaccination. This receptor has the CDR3 CASSLFSGGYNEQFF. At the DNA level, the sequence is TGTGCCAGCAGCTTATTCAGTGGGGGTTACAATGAGCAGTTCTTC.